These 25 T cell receptor beta chains originate from one sample sequenced in a study of T cells after yellow fever vaccination. One entry per CDR3 protein, called by TCRdb with MiXCR from the 5' RACE reads. Of 300,000 to 400,000 distinct CDR3 sequences in the sample, 6.2% were seen once. The material was PBMCs, obtained 5 days after the yellow fever booster vaccination. The receptors originated from a young man who received the YFV17D yellow fever vaccine.

This clonotype has more than one count but fewer than ten. The V call is TRBV6-1, the J call TRBJ2-1, with D perhaps matching TRBD2 (6 bases). The V gene lost 6 bases and the J gene lost 12 bases, with 24 bases spanning the gap. Looked up from germline, CDR1 is MNHNS and CDR2 is SASEGT. This CDR3 comprises 15 residues. The CDR3 here is CASRSYSGEGRVQFF. For the CDR3, the DNA is TGTGCCAGCAGGTCATATTCGGGAGAGGGTAGGGTGCAGTTCTTC.

The chain is built from TRBV7-2 and TRBJ1-5, with D unclear. V lost 5 bases, J lost 8 bases, and 10 bases lay in between. The CDR3 runs 12 residues. Looked up from germline, CDR1 is SGHTA and CDR2 is FQGNSA. The DNA for the CDR3 is TGTGCCAGCAGCCCGCCTAAGGAGCCCCAGCATTTT. Amino acids: CASSPPKEPQHF.

The chain has TRBV5-1 and TRBJ2-1, with 7 bases matching TRBD2. Germline assignment: CDR1 SGHRS and CDR2 YFSETQ. Trimming at V came to 3 bases and at J to 10 bases, leaving 7 bases not matched to a gene. CDR3 length: 13 amino acids. The DNA of the CDR3 is TGCGCCAGCAGCTCACCGGGACTACGGGAGCAGTTCTTC. Amino acid sequence: CASSSPGLREQFF.

The CDR3 here is CASSALADSYNEQFF. The CDR3 nucleotides read TGCGCCAGCTCCGCTCTAGCGGACTCCTACAATGAGCAGTTCTTC. The chain is built from TRBV5-1 and TRBJ2-1; 7 positions match TRBD2. Germline V gene sequence: CDR1 SGHRS, CDR2 YFSETQ. Unmatched junction bases numbered 7, after V lost 7 bases and J lost 0 bases. The CDR3 runs 15 residues.

This clonotype showed up many times. The rearrangement uses TRBV29-1 and TRBJ2-2; 8 bases agree with TRBD2. The CDR3 runs 18 residues. Germline V gene data show CDR1 as SQVTM and CDR2 as ANQGSEA. Trimming at V came to 0 bases and at J to 9 bases, leaving 18 bases not matched to a gene. The CDR3 loop reads CSVEDRVGSSGGHRELFF. CDR3 DNA: TGCAGCGTTGAAGATAGGGTGGGGTCCAGCGGGGGCCACCGGGAGCTGTTTTTT.

The chain employs TRBV4-3 and TRBJ1-5; 7 bases are a match to TRBD1. J was trimmed by 4 bases and V by 1 base; bases with no gene match: 4. The CDR3 sequence is 15 residues long. The germline V gene has CDR1 LGHNA and CDR2 YSLEER. CDR3 sequence (DNA): TGCGCCAGCAGCCAAGCGTTACAGGGGAATCAGCCCCAGCATTTT. Its translation is CASSQALQGNQPQHF.

This chain joins TRBV2 and TRBJ2-1, with 13 nucleotides matching TRBD2. Germline V gene data show CDR1 as SNHLY and CDR2 as FYNNEI. The CDR3 has 16 amino acids. With V trimmed by 6 bases and J by 5 bases, 7 bases remained unmatched. The CDR3 nucleotides read TGTGCCAGCAGCGCTGGACTAGCGGGAGTGGACAATGAGCAGTTCTTC. This codes for CASSAGLAGVDNEQFF. Complete variable domain (other parts from reference TRBV2 and TRBJ2-1): EPEVTQTPSHQVTQMGQEVILRCVPISNHLYFYWYRQILGQKVEFLVSFYNNEISEKSEIFDDQFSVERPDGSNFTLKIRSTKLEDSAMYFCASSAGLAGVDNEQFFGPGTRLTVL.

The V call is TRBV10-1, the J call TRBJ2-3, with D possibly TRBD2 on 5 matching bases. This CDR3 contains 16 residues. Trimming pared 10 bases from V and 2 bases from J, leaving 22 bases between. Germline CDR1 and CDR2: WNHNN and SYGVQD (reference sequence). This CDR3 reads CATSPLGRGITDTQYF. In DNA form, the CDR3 reads TGCGCCACTTCACCCCTAGGACGGGGAATCACAGATACGCAGTATTTT.

The chain has TRBV20-1 and TRBJ2-4, with 7 bases lining up with TRBD1. Germline CDR1 DFQATT, CDR2 SNEGSKA (reference sequence). The V and J ends lost 6 bases and 5 bases, in that order; junction bases with no gene match: 7. The CDR3 is 13 amino acids. The CDR3 spells CSAPPGTENIQYF. Written as DNA, the CDR3 is TGCAGTGCCCCCCCAGGGACAGAAAACATTCAGTACTTC.

This clonotype has a handful of counts. V gene TRBV6-2 or TRBV6-3 combines with J gene TRBJ2-7; 8 nucleotides align to TRBD2. This CDR3 is 15 amino acids long. Germline CDR1 MNHEY, CDR2 SVGEGT. The V gene end was trimmed by 7 bases and the J gene end by 2 bases; junction bases not matched to a gene: 10. CDR3 sequence: CASTIDPGLAYEQYF. The CDR3, as DNA: TGTGCCAGCACTATCGACCCGGGACTAGCCTACGAGCAGTACTTC.

This clonotype has just a few counts. CDR3 in amino acids: CASSQEGAGGYEQYF. In nucleotides, the CDR3 is TGTGCCAGCAGCCAAGAAGGAGCGGGAGGCTACGAGCAGTACTTC. The rearrangement uses TRBV4-2 and TRBJ2-7; 9 bases match TRBD2. Germline lookup yields CDR1 LGHNA and CDR2 YNFKEQ. CDR3 length equals 15 residues. The ends lost 0 bases at V and 3 bases at J; junction bases unmatched: 3.

The table lists this clonotype with a few counts. The chain uses TRBV12-3 or TRBV12-4 and TRBJ1-3; 8 nucleotides match TRBD1. V lost 5 bases and J lost 2; bases outside the gene matches: 11. The CDR3 runs to 17 residues. The CDR3 here is CASSPGTGPFAGNTIYF. CDR3 nucleotides: TGTGCCAGCAGTCCCGGGACAGGACCCTTCGCTGGAAACACCATATATTTT.

This clonotype was observed many times. The chain uses TRBV20-1 and TRBJ2-1; D is possibly TRBD1 (6 bases). V dropped 0 bases and J dropped 5 bases, with 14 bases sitting between them. This CDR3 has 15 amino acids. Germline CDR1 DFQATT, CDR2 SNEGSKA (reference sequence). The CDR3 DNA follows: TGCAGTGCTAGAGATCGGTTGGGACAACACAATGAGCAGTTCTTC. It translates to CSARDRLGQHNEQFF.

This clonotype was observed at least ten times. The V and J genes are TRBV7-2 and TRBJ2-7, with 8 nucleotides matching TRBD2. From germline, CDR1 is SGHTA and CDR2 FQGNSA. The V and J ends lost 5 bases and 4 bases, in that order; junction bases with no gene match: 10. The length of the CDR3 is 15 residues. The CDR3 sequence is CASSPTAGGFYEQYF. The DNA for the CDR3 is TGTGCCAGCAGCCCAACGGCGGGAGGTTTTTACGAGCAGTACTTC.

In this sample, this clonotype turned up a few times. The chain couples TRBV18 to TRBJ2-7, with 7 bases that match TRBD1. This CDR3 contains 15 residues. The germline CDR1 and CDR2 sequences are KGHSH and LQKENI. V shed 3 bases and J 9 bases; nucleotides not matched to a gene: 14. The CDR3 sequence: CASSPRQGEFVGQYF. CDR3 DNA: TGTGCCAGCTCACCCAGACAGGGAGAGTTTGTGGGGCAGTACTTC.

The V call is TRBV7-2, the J call TRBJ2-1, with 9 bases fitting TRBD2. V was pared by 4 bases and J by 1 base, with 5 bases of the junction left unmatched. Germline loops: CDR1 SGHTA, CDR2 FQGNSA. The length of the CDR3 is 16 residues. As DNA, the CDR3 is TGTGCCAGCAGCTACCGACTAGCGGATTCCTACAATGAGCAGTTCTTC. As protein: CASSYRLADSYNEQFF.

This clonotype turned up a few times. This chain connects TRBV20-1 to TRBJ2-7; 10 positions match TRBD1. Trimming removed 5 bases from V and 5 bases from J; junction bases left unmatched: 12. The CDR3 sequence is 15 residues long. Germline loops: CDR1 DFQATT, CDR2 SNEGSKA (reference sequence). As DNA, the CDR3 is TGCAGTGCTGGAAGGGGGGGACAGGGGTATGACGAGCAGTACTTC. Protein product: CSAGRGGQGYDEQYF.

The rearrangement links TRBV20-1 to TRBJ1-1; 9 nucleotides match TRBD1. The CDR3 contains 15 residues. After removal of 5 bases from V and 6 bases from J, the junction contained 13 bases not matched to a gene. Per germline, CDR1 DFQATT and CDR2 SNEGSKA (reference sequence). The CDR3, as DNA: TGCAGTGCTGGGGGTTTGGGACAGGGCCCGTCTGAAGCTTTCTTT. Amino acids: CSAGGLGQGPSEAFF.

This clonotype was counted between two and nine times. The chain joins TRBV10-2 to TRBJ1-2, with unresolved D. Trimming took 3 bases from V and 6 from J, leaving 8 bases between them. The CDR3 is 12 amino acids. Germline-derived CDR1 and CDR2 are WSHSY and SAAADI. The CDR3 nucleotides read TGCGCCAGCAGTGATCGAAGGGATGGCTACACCTTC. Its protein is CASSDRRDGYTF.

The gene calls are TRBV24-1 and TRBJ2-5, with D perhaps matching TRBD1 (5 bases). Trimming shortened V by 4 bases and J by 1 base, and 12 bases separated the two germline ends. This CDR3 has 15 residues. Germline values: CDR1 KGHDR, CDR2 SFDVKD. In DNA form, the CDR3 reads TGTGCCACCAGTGACCGGACATCTGGCCAAGAGACCCAGTACTTC. This codes for CATSDRTSGQETQYF.

This clonotype was found many times. The chain employs TRBV29-1 and TRBJ2-4; TRBD2 aligns across 7 bases. Trimming cost V 6 bases and J 5 bases; bases outside gene matches: 4. Germline CDR1 is SQVTM and CDR2 is ANQGSEA. The length of the CDR3 is 12 residues. This chain's CDR3 is CSVDAGENIQYF. In DNA, the CDR3 is TGCAGCGTCGACGCGGGAGAAAACATTCAGTACTTC.

The genes are TRBV20-1 and TRBJ2-7; D may be TRBD1 (6 bases). The ends were cut back, 6 bases at V and 8 bases at J, with 17 bases in the middle. From germline, CDR1 is DFQATT and CDR2 SNEGSKA (reference sequence). The CDR3 is 12 amino acids. The CDR3 reads CSAPRQEGKQYF. Here the CDR3 DNA reads TGCAGTGCCCCCCGACAGGAAGGGAAGCAGTACTTC.

This clonotype was seen at least ten times. The rearrangement uses TRBV5-1 and TRBJ2-1, with a tentative D call TRBD2 (6 bases). CDR1 is SGHRS and CDR2 is YFSETQ in the germline V gene. The CDR3 is 14 residues long. V was cut by 6 bases and J by 4 bases, with 14 bases left in between. The CDR3 DNA reads TGCGCCAGCACCCGGGACTCCATATACAATGAGCAGTTCTTC. Encoded protein: CASTRDSIYNEQFF. The full variable domain, rest sourced from reference TRBV5-1 and TRBJ2-1, is KAGVTQTPRYLIKTRGQQVTLSCSPISGHRSVSWYQQTPGQGLQFLFEYFSETQRNKGNFPGRFSGRQFSNSRSEMNVSTLELGDSALYLCASTRDSIYNEQFFGPGTRLTVL.

This clonotype has at least ten counts. The J gene is TRBJ1-1, the V gene TRBV30, with 8 bases that match TRBD1. The germline gives CDR1 GTSNPN, CDR2 SVGIG (reference sequence). The ends lost 4 bases at V and 6 bases at J; junction bases unmatched: 7. The CDR3 extends over 13 amino acids. CDR3 region: CAWTKGQGAEAFF. CDR3 bases: TGTGCCTGGACCAAAGGACAGGGAGCTGAAGCTTTCTTT.

This clonotype showed up many times. This chain uses TRBV20-1 with TRBJ2-7, with 13 nucleotides matching TRBD2. The ends lost 3 bases at V and 5 bases at J; junction bases unmatched: 10. CDR3 length: 16 residues. Germline V CDR1 and CDR2: DFQATT, SNEGSKA (reference sequence). The CDR3 sequence is CSASPRTSGSYDEQYF. CDR3 bases: TGCAGTGCTAGTCCGAGGACTAGCGGGAGTTACGACGAGCAGTACTTC.